This passage covers 30 T cell receptor beta chains from one sample sequenced in a study of T cell responses to AZD1222 COVID-19 vaccine. Profiled with immunoSEQ multiplex PCR; TCRdb holds only in-frame clones, not every one. The sample lists under 150,000 clones, roughly 92% seen once, with about 5.5% in the top ten. Here the sequenced sample was peripheral blood, taken on day 0 of AZD1222 vaccination. The receptor source for this set is an adult in good health.

The CDR3 coding sequence is TGTGCCAGCAGTTTGGCGGACCACTCCTATAATTCACCCCTCCACTTT. Protein product: CASSLADHSYNSPLHF. This chain connects TRBV28 to TRBJ1-6; D is ambiguous. CDR3 length: 16 residues. V lost 3 bases and J 0 bases, leaving 9 bases between the germline ends. Germline values: CDR1 MDHEN, CDR2 SYDVKM.

This chain uses TRBV29-1 with TRBJ2-5, with D unclear. V was pared by 4 bases and J by 2 bases, with 11 bases between. Germline V gene lookup returns CDR1 SQVTM and CDR2 ANQGSEA. The CDR3 loop spans 13 amino acids. Here the CDR3 DNA reads TGCAGCGTTGGCGGACGGGCGCAAGAGACCCAGTACTTC. It translates to CSVGGRAQETQYF. Variable domain in full (rest from reference TRBV29-1 and TRBJ2-5): SAVISQKPSRDICQRGTSLTIQCQVDSQVTMMFWYRQQPGQSLTLIATANQGSEATYESGFVIDKFPISRPNLTFSTLTVSNMSPEDSSIYLCSVGGRAQETQYFGPGTRLLVL.

The rearrangement uses TRBV23-1 and TRBJ2-7, with no clear D. TRBV23-1 is marked as an open reading frame, function uncertain. With 3 bases removed from V and 1 base from J, the gap between germline ends came to 7 bases. The CDR3 is 13 amino acids. The CDR3 is CASSHEASYEQYF. Written as DNA, the CDR3 is TGCGCCAGCAGTCATGAAGCATCCTACGAGCAGTACTTC.

The chain joins TRBV30 to TRBJ1-3; D ambiguous. Germline V gene data show CDR1 as GTSNPN and CDR2 as SVGIG (reference sequence). V was cut by 4 bases and J by 0 bases, with 19 bases left in between. The CDR3 consists of 17 residues. CDR3 sequence reads: CAWTSGCRYYSGNTIYF. The CDR3 region has the DNA TGTGCCTGGACTTCGGGGTGCCGGTACTACTCTGGAAACACCATATATTTT.

The table lists this clone with a few counts. CDR3 nucleotide sequence: TGCGCCAGCAGCTTCTCCGACAGTAAGGGCACTGAAGCTTTCTTT. It is translated as CASSFSDSKGTEAFF. V gene TRBV5-1 combines with J gene TRBJ1-1; D may be TRBD1 (5 bases). Germline V gives CDR1 SGHRS, CDR2 YFSETQ. The CDR3 length is 15 residues. Trimming pared 2 bases from V and 4 bases from J, leaving 15 bases between.

The V gene is TRBV4-2, the J gene TRBJ1-1; D is undetermined. This CDR3 has 15 amino acids. Germline V gene lookup returns CDR1 LGHNA and CDR2 YNFKEQ. The V gene lost 0 bases and the J gene lost 4 bases, with 12 bases spanning the gap. The CDR3 reads CASSQEPGPTTEAFF. As DNA, the CDR3 is TGTGCCAGCAGCCAAGAACCTGGACCAACCACTGAAGCTTTCTTT.

The V call is TRBV5-1, the J call TRBJ2-7; D possibly uses TRBD1 or TRBD2 (6 bases each). Germline CDR1 and CDR2: SGHRS and YFSETQ. V was pared by 1 base and J by 5 bases, with 13 bases between. The CDR3 loop spans 14 amino acids. The CDR3 DNA follows: TGCGCCAGCAGCTTGTCGGCAGGGGAGGACGAGCAGTACTTC. Its protein product is CASSLSAGEDEQYF.

CDR3 protein: CASSASGTGPGLNYGYTF. The DNA for the CDR3 is TGTGCCAGCAGTGCCAGCGGGACAGGCCCCGGACTTAACTATGGCTACACCTTC. The gene calls are TRBV2 and TRBJ1-2; TRBD1 aligns across 8 bases. Germline V gives CDR1 SNHLY, CDR2 FYNNEI. The CDR3 is 18 amino acids. J lost 1 base, V lost 4 bases, and 14 bases had no gene match.

This chain joins TRBV7-2 and TRBJ1-2, with a weak D call TRBD1 (5 bases). This CDR3 contains 15 residues. CDR1 and CDR2 from the germline V gene are SGHTA and FQGNSA. V lost 5 bases to trimming and J lost 6 bases, with 19 bases between them. This chain's CDR3 is CASSPRQTSGDGYTF. In DNA, the CDR3 is TGTGCCAGCAGCCCACGACAGACTAGTGGCGATGGCTACACCTTC.

V gene TRBV21-1 combines with J gene TRBJ1-1; no DNA check was done on the table's D call, TRBD1. TRBV21-1 is listed as a pseudogene. CDR3 size: 13 residues. CDR3 nucleotide sequence: TGTGCCAGCAGCAAAGGAGGAGACAGTGAAGCTTACTTT. Translated: CASSKGGDSEAYF.

To note about this clone: At one boundary the junction diverges from the germline segment, which might be a read error. This chain connects TRBV28 to TRBJ1-5; perhaps TRBD1 as D (5 bases). Per the germline V gene, CDR1 is MDHEN and CDR2 is SYDVKM. The CDR3 covers 12 residues. CDR3 sequence: CASSFGGKKVDF. DNA of the CDR3: TGTGCCAGCAGTTTCGGGGGGAAGAAGGTGGATTTT.

This sequence joins TRBV18 and TRBJ2-2; perhaps TRBD2 as D (5 bases). Trimming left V 3 bases short and J 6 bases short, with 11 bases between. From germline, CDR1 is KGHSH and CDR2 LQKENI. This CDR3 is 14 amino acids long. The CDR3 is CASSPGAQPGELFF. For the CDR3, the DNA is TGTGCCAGCTCACCGGGAGCTCAGCCCGGGGAGCTGTTTTTT.

The chain employs TRBV6-6 and TRBJ1-5; TRBD1 matches 10 bases. V lost 6 bases to trimming and J lost 3 bases; unmatched junction nucleotides: 5. Per the germline V gene, CDR1 is MNHNY and CDR2 is SVGAGI (reference sequence). The CDR3 sequence is 15 residues long. The CDR3 sequence: CASRPGQGVNQPQHF. CDR3 nucleotides: TGTGCCAGCAGGCCTGGACAGGGGGTCAATCAGCCCCAGCATTTT.

The chain carries TRBV6-4 and TRBJ1-2; D remains unclear. Germline assignment: CDR1 MRHNA and CDR2 SNTAGT. Trimming removed 4 bases from V and 0 bases from J, with 15 bases in between. The CDR3 totals 16 residues. The CDR3 DNA is TGTGCCAGCAGTGCCACATATAGAAGACCTAACTATGGCTACACCTTC. This codes for CASSATYRRPNYGYTF.

The chain combines TRBV28 with TRBJ1-4; D unclear. V shed 7 bases and J shed 0 bases, with 12 bases lying between them. The CDR3 length is 15 residues. Germline values: CDR1 MDHEN, CDR2 SYDVKM. The CDR3 nucleotides are TGTGCCAGCAACCCATGGAGGACAACTAATGAAAAACTGTTTTTT. Residues: CASNPWRTTNEKLFF.

The rearrangement links TRBV27 to TRBJ1-1; D perhaps matches TRBD1 (5 bases). The CDR3 consists of 18 residues. Germline lookup yields CDR1 MNHEY and CDR2 SMNVEV (reference sequence). The germline V and J ends were trimmed by 3 bases and 0 bases, with 20 bases remaining between them. CDR3 nucleotide sequence: TGTGCCAGCAGTTTGGATCGGGGGTTCCATTCCATGAACACTGAAGCTTTCTTT. Its translation: CASSLDRGFHSMNTEAFF.

The genes are TRBV7-8 and TRBJ2-1; D ambiguous. Germline assignment: CDR1 SGHVS and CDR2 FQNEAQ. V gave up 7 bases and J gave up 7 bases, with 11 bases separating them. This CDR3 has 12 residues. The CDR3 loop is CASTIGGNEQFF. CDR3 nucleotides: TGTGCCAGCACCATAGGCGGAAATGAGCAGTTCTTC.

This clone turned up a few times. The chain uses TRBV5-1 and TRBJ1-1; TRBD1 matches 9 bases. V lost 4 bases, J lost 5 bases, and 3 bases stayed unmatched. From germline, CDR1 is SGHRS and CDR2 YFSETQ. CDR3 length equals 13 residues. The DNA for the CDR3 is TGCGCCAGCAGCGGACAGGGGAGAACTGAAGCTTTCTTT. The encoded protein is CASSGQGRTEAFF.

V and J are TRBV18 and TRBJ1-2; tentative D call: TRBD1 (5 bases). The V and J ends lost 0 bases and 4 bases respectively, with 9 bases between them. CDR1 is KGHSH, CDR2 LQKENI, per germline. The CDR3 runs 14 residues. CDR3 sequence: CASSPPTVSYGYTF. The CDR3 DNA reads TGTGCCAGCTCACCACCGACAGTGAGCTATGGCTACACCTTC.

The genes are TRBV19 and TRBJ2-7, with 11 bases identical to TRBD1. Trimming removed 6 bases from V and 4 bases from J; junction bases left unmatched: 8. This CDR3 comprises 15 residues. CDR1 and CDR2 (germline): LNHDA, SQIVND (reference sequence). This chain's CDR3 is CASRQTGQGGYEQYF. The CDR3 region has the DNA TGTGCCAGTAGGCAAACGGGACAGGGGGGATACGAGCAGTACTTC.

This clone was observed once. The gene calls are TRBV5-1 and TRBJ1-6, with D possibly being TRBD1 (6 bases). Trimming removed 4 bases at V and 6 bases at J, with 17 bases between. The V gene's germline CDR1 is SGHRS and CDR2 YFSETQ. CDR3 length: 16 amino acids. CDR3 amino acids: CASSRLLQGTNSPLHF. The CDR3 DNA follows: TGCGCCAGCAGCCGGTTGCTACAGGGAACTAATTCACCCCTCCACTTT.

This chain links TRBV18 with TRBJ2-2; D gene ambiguous. The ends were cut back, 1 base at V and 1 base at J, with 10 bases in the middle. The CDR3 consists of 16 residues. Germline loops: CDR1 KGHSH, CDR2 LQKENI. The CDR3 spells CASSPLLNMNTGELFF. The CDR3 DNA follows: TGTGCCAGCTCACCACTCCTAAATATGAACACCGGGGAGCTGTTTTTT.

The J gene is TRBJ2-2, the V gene TRBV10-1; the D is unclear. The germline V gene has CDR1 WNHNN and CDR2 SYGVQD (reference sequence). This CDR3 has 13 amino acids. V was pared by 6 bases and J by 5 bases, with 10 bases between. Written as DNA, the CDR3 is TGCGCCAGCAGGGGCGATATGACCGGGGAGCTGTTTTTT. Amino acid sequence: CASRGDMTGELFF.

This clone has a handful of counts. This chain connects TRBV3-1 (or the pseudogene TRBV3-2) to TRBJ2-2; 13 positions agree with TRBD2. V shed 4 bases, J shed 6 bases, and the junction held 17 bases outside the gene matches. Germline assignment: CDR1 LGHDT and CDR2 YNNKEL (reference sequence). The CDR3 loop spans 20 amino acids. The CDR3 sequence: CASSLPRARLAGGAPGELFF. The CDR3 DNA sequence: TGTGCCAGCAGCCTTCCGAGGGCCCGACTAGCGGGAGGTGCGCCCGGGGAGCTGTTTTTT.

The table lists this clone with a count of one. The chain carries TRBV12-3 or TRBV12-4 and TRBJ1-4; perhaps TRBD1 as D (6 bases). V lost 7 bases to trimming and J lost 6 bases, with 12 bases between them. CDR3 length: 13 amino acids. The CDR3 DNA reads TGTGCCAGCACAAGGGGGAGGGATGAAAAACTGTTTTTT. Translated, it gives CASTRGRDEKLFF.

The chain joins TRBV28 to TRBJ1-2; perhaps TRBD1 as D (5 bases). CDR3 length equals 14 residues. Germline V gene sequence: CDR1 MDHEN, CDR2 SYDVKM. Between the trimmed V and J ends, which lost 6 bases and 4 bases, there was a span of 15 bases. The CDR3: CASSIRQRLYGYTF. The CDR3 DNA reads as TGTGCCAGCAGCATCCGACAGCGACTCTATGGCTACACCTTC.

V usage is TRBV27 and J usage is TRBJ1-4, with D uncertain. Per the germline V gene, CDR1 is MNHEY and CDR2 is SMNVEV (reference sequence). The CDR3 runs to 13 residues. V lost 3 bases to trimming and J lost 6 bases, with 8 bases between them. The CDR3 reads CASSFNIDEKLFF. CDR3 coding DNA: TGTGCCAGCAGTTTTAATATCGATGAAAAACTGTTTTTT.

The rearrangement joins TRBV7-9 to TRBJ2-7; the match to TRBD2 covers 14 bases. The CDR3 runs to 18 residues. Germline trimming cut 4 bases from V and 6 bases from J; bases unmatched to any gene: 14. Germline V gene sequence: CDR1 SEHNR, CDR2 FQNEAQ (reference sequence). The CDR3 DNA reads TGTGCCAGCAGCTCCCTCCCGACTAGCGGGGGGGCCTTAGGCGAGCAGTACTTC. It is translated as CASSSLPTSGGALGEQYF. The variable domain in full, with the rest retrieved from reference TRBV7-9 and TRBJ2-7, is DTGVSQNPRHKITKRGQNVTFRCDPISEHNRLYWYRQTLGQGPEFLTYFQNEAQLEKSRLLSDRFSAERPKGSFSTLEIQRTEQGDSAMYLCASSSLPTSGGALGEQYFGPGTRLTVT.

This rearrangement joins TRBV19 to TRBJ2-7; D is possibly TRBD1 (5 bases). Between the trimmed V and J ends, which lost 4 bases and 0 bases, there was a span of 10 bases. The CDR3 is 14 residues long. Per germline, CDR1 LNHDA and CDR2 SQIVND (reference sequence). This CDR3 is CASSRQLISYEQYF. In nucleotides, the CDR3 is TGTGCCAGTAGTAGACAGCTAATCTCCTACGAGCAGTACTTC.

This chain links TRBV28 with TRBJ1-2; no clear D. The V and J ends lost 5 bases and 8 bases respectively, with 15 bases between them. CDR3 length: 13 amino acids. Germline V gives CDR1 MDHEN, CDR2 SYDVKM. The CDR3 here is CASSVPDLGGYTF. DNA of the CDR3: TGTGCCAGCAGTGTTCCGGACTTAGGGGGCTACACCTTC.